This T cell receptor (beta chain) was retrieved from a study of cytomegalovirus exposure and HLA in healthy donors. Study-level background: Among roughly 180 million T cells, an earlier analysis found roughly 120 million unique TCR beta sequences. Points from the study as a whole: Near-uniform donor sequencing depth was presumed by presence/absence analyses. In a later analysis, across HLA loci, associated TCR counts were highest for DRB1, lowest for HLA-C.

V was shortened by 2 bases and J by 4 bases, with 10 bases between the two germline ends. Germline V gives CDR1 SGHRS, CDR2 YFSETQ. This CDR3 is built from 14 residues. A note on this clone: Its antigen is currently unknown.

Primers: 60 Vbeta forward and 13 Jbeta reverse. Authors' data handling: Tens of millions of unique TCR beta chains, about 12 million shared, were counted in a later analysis. TCRdb's table, derived via immunoSEQ multiplex PCR, lists solely in-frame clones and lacks some. That table supplies the V and J calls and clone size; D and trimming were determined from the DNA. Seen here are about 130,000 clones, more than 70% observed once, and the top ten hold about 7%. This chain uses TRBV5-1 with TRBJ2-1; D might be TRBD1 (6 bases). This clonotype was obtained from a woman in her 30s in good health and CMV-seropositive. Sequences were obtained from PBMCs. The CDR3 region is CASSFSRGYNEQFF. The CDR3, as DNA: TGCGCCAGCAGCTTCTCTAGGGGGTACAATGAGCAGTTCTTC.